These T cell receptor beta chains were read from a single sample in a study of cytomegalovirus exposure and HLA in healthy donors. Data came from immunoSEQ multiplex PCR; TCRdb stores just in-frame clones and leaves some out. The table lists under 150,000 clones, 70% to 80% of them singletons, with roughly 5.6% in the top ten. The sample consisted of PBMCs. These receptors were taken from a woman aged 40 to 50 in good health and CMV-seropositive. Each CDR3 is given with its conserved first and last residue. The D gene is left open where the match is weak. Rows give clone size only sometimes, using once, few, many, or a class for an expanded clone.

CDR3 length: 16; J gene: TRBJ1-1; D gene: NA; clone size: few; V gene: TRBV27; CDR3 DNA: TGTGCCAGCAGTAGTACACCTCATGGGGGGGGCACTGAAGCTTTCTTT; CDR3 protein: CASSSTPHGGGTEAFF
CDR3 length: 13; J gene: TRBJ2-5; D gene: NA; clone size: NA; V gene: TRBV6-1; CDR3 DNA: TGTGCCAGCAAACTAGCAGCCCAAGAGACCCAGTACTTC; CDR3 protein: CASKLAAQETQYF
CDR3 length: 19; J gene: TRBJ1-3; D gene: TRBD1; clone size: NA; V gene: TRBV19; CDR3 DNA: TGTGCCAGTAGTAGAAGGTTTGGACAGGGGGCGGGCTCTGGAAACACCATATATTTT; CDR3 protein: CASSRRFGQGAGSGNTIYF
CDR3 length: 14; J gene: TRBJ1-1; D gene: TRBD1; clone size: NA; V gene: TRBV5-1; CDR3 DNA: TGCGCCAGCAGCTGGACAGGATACGGCACTGAAGCTTTCTTT; CDR3 protein: CASSWTGYGTEAFF
CDR3 length: 18; J gene: TRBJ2-6; D gene: TRBD1; clone size: NA; V gene: TRBV5-1; CDR3 DNA: TGCGCCAGCAGCTTGGAAGGGACAGGGACGTCTGGGGCCAACGTCCTGACTTTC; CDR3 protein: CASSLEGTGTSGANVLTF
CDR3 length: 15; J gene: TRBJ2-1; D gene: TRBD2; clone size: few; V gene: TRBV6-5; CDR3 DNA: TGTGCCAGCAGTACAACTAGCGGGAGCCCCAATGAGCAGTTCTTC; CDR3 protein: CASSTTSGSPNEQFF
CDR3 length: 17; J gene: TRBJ2-1; D gene: TRBD2; clone size: few; V gene: TRBV11-2; CDR3 DNA: TGTGCCAGCAGCTTAGAGCGGACTAGCGCACCCTACAATGAGCAGTTCTTC; CDR3 protein: CASSLERTSAPYNEQFF
CDR3 length: 16; J gene: TRBJ2-1; D gene: TRBD2; clone size: NA; V gene: TRBV28; CDR3 DNA: TGTGCCAGCAGTTTATTGGGGACTAGCGGGAGTAATGAGCAGTTCTTC; CDR3 protein: CASSLLGTSGSNEQFF
CDR3 length: 13; J gene: TRBJ2-7; D gene: NA; clone size: NA; V gene: TRBV10-3; CDR3 DNA: TGTGCCATCAGTGAGTTGAGCGACCACGAGCAGTACTTC; CDR3 protein: CAISELSDHEQYF
CDR3 length: 19; J gene: TRBJ2-3; D gene: TRBD2; clone size: NA; V gene: TRBV13; CDR3 DNA: TGTGCCAGCAGCTTCCCGGGACTAGCGGGAGGGCCTAGCACAGATACGCAGTATTTT; CDR3 protein: CASSFPGLAGGPSTDTQYF
CDR3 length: 14; J gene: TRBJ2-3; D gene: NA; clone size: NA; V gene: TRBV7-2; CDR3 DNA: TGTGCCAGCAGCTTAGGGCCCCTCACAGATACGCAGTATTTT; CDR3 protein: CASSLGPLTDTQYF
CDR3 length: 14; J gene: TRBJ2-1; D gene: TRBD2; clone size: once; V gene: TRBV6-4; CDR3 DNA: TGTGCCAGCGCAATCGGGACTAACGGGAGTCAGCAGTTCTTC; CDR3 protein: CASAIGTNGSQQFF
CDR3 length: 15; J gene: TRBJ2-7; D gene: TRBD1; clone size: NA; V gene: TRBV6-1; CDR3 DNA: TGTGCCAGCAGCCCCCATCTCAACAGGGGGGACGAGCAGTACTTC; CDR3 protein: CASSPHLNRGDEQYF
CDR3 length: 17; J gene: TRBJ1-2; D gene: TRBD1; clone size: NA; V gene: TRBV9; CDR3 DNA: TGTGCCAGCAGCGGCGGCCGGGACAGGGATGTGCTTGATGGCTACACCTTC; CDR3 protein: CASSGGRDRDVLDGYTF
CDR3 length: 16; J gene: TRBJ2-7; D gene: TRBD2; clone size: NA; V gene: TRBV5-1; CDR3 DNA: TGCGCCAGCAGCGAGGGACTAGCGGGAGCGACCTACGAGCAGTACTTC; CDR3 protein: CASSEGLAGATYEQYF
CDR3 length: 14; J gene: TRBJ2-3; D gene: NA; clone size: NA; V gene: TRBV5-1; CDR3 DNA: TGCGCCAGCAGCCTAGCGTTTAACTCAGATACGCAGTATTTT; CDR3 protein: CASSLAFNSDTQYF
CDR3 length: 11; J gene: TRBJ1-1; D gene: NA; clone size: NA; V gene: TRBV6-5; CDR3 DNA: TGTGCCAGCAAGCAGAACACTGAAGCTTTCTTT; CDR3 protein: CASKQNTEAFF
CDR3 length: 15; J gene: TRBJ1-4; D gene: NA; clone size: NA; V gene: TRBV28; CDR3 DNA: TGTGCCAGCAGTTTAGTTGGGCTTGATAATGAAAAACTGTTTTTT; CDR3 protein: CASSLVGLDNEKLFF
CDR3 length: 19; J gene: TRBJ2-3; D gene: TRBD2; clone size: NA; V gene: TRBV19; CDR3 DNA: TGTGCCAGTAGTATTACCCTAGCGGGAGGTTTTCGAGGGACAGATACGCAGTATTTT; CDR3 protein: CASSITLAGGFRGTDTQYF
CDR3 length: 14; J gene: TRBJ1-2; D gene: TRBD1; clone size: NA; V gene: TRBV11-2; CDR3 DNA: TGTGCCAGCAGCCCGGGACAGTCTAACTATGGCTACACCTTC; CDR3 protein: CASSPGQSNYGYTF
CDR3 length: 15; J gene: TRBJ1-1; D gene: TRBD1; clone size: NA; V gene: TRBV28; CDR3 DNA: TGTGCCAGCACTCCAGGGGGCCGAGTAAACACTGAAGCTTTCTTT; CDR3 protein: CASTPGGRVNTEAFF
CDR3 length: 16; J gene: TRBJ1-1; D gene: TRBD1; clone size: NA; V gene: TRBV18; CDR3 DNA: TGTGCCAGCTCAGCACGACAGGGGAGGCCGAACACTGAAGCTTTCTTT; CDR3 protein: CASSARQGRPNTEAFF
CDR3 length: 12; J gene: TRBJ2-7; D gene: TRBD1; clone size: NA; V gene: TRBV6-1; CDR3 DNA: TGTGCCAGCGAGGGGGCTTACTACGAGCAGTACTTC; CDR3 protein: CASEGAYYEQYF
CDR3 length: 12; J gene: TRBJ1-2; D gene: TRBD1; clone size: few; V gene: TRBV30; CDR3 DNA: TGTGCCTGGAGCCGGGACAGAAGAGGCTACACCTTC; CDR3 protein: CAWSRDRRGYTF
CDR3 length: 17; J gene: TRBJ2-1; D gene: TRBD2; clone size: NA; V gene: TRBV28; CDR3 DNA: TGTGCCAGCAGTTCCGTAGCGGGAGGGCCGAGATACAATGAGCAGTTCTTC; CDR3 protein: CASSSVAGGPRYNEQFF
CDR3 length: 15; J gene: TRBJ2-7; D gene: NA; clone size: NA; V gene: TRBV9; CDR3 DNA: TGTGCCAGCAGCGTAGTTCGGTCCACAGGGCACGAGCAGTACTTC; CDR3 protein: CASSVVRSTGHEQYF
CDR3 length: 13; J gene: TRBJ1-2; D gene: NA; clone size: NA; V gene: TRBV27; CDR3 DNA: TGTGCCAGCAGCTCCGGTGGTTTATATGGCTACACCTTC; CDR3 protein: CASSSGGLYGYTF
CDR3 length: 18; J gene: TRBJ2-1; D gene: TRBD2; clone size: once; V gene: TRBV5-6; CDR3 DNA: TGTGCCAGCAGCCCTGGACTAGCGGGACTAAGCTCCTACAATGAGCAGTTCTTC; CDR3 protein: CASSPGLAGLSSYNEQFF
CDR3 length: 17; J gene: TRBJ2-2; D gene: TRBD1; clone size: few; V gene: TRBV7-6; CDR3 DNA: TGTGCCAGCAGCTCTTATCGGACAGGAATAAGTACCGGGGAGCTGTTTTTT; CDR3 protein: CASSSYRTGISTGELFF
CDR3 length: 15; J gene: TRBJ2-1; D gene: NA; clone size: NA; V gene: TRBV6-5; CDR3 DNA: TGTGCCAGCAGTACGTACTTCACTGGGGCCAATGAGCAGTTCTTC; CDR3 protein: CASSTYFTGANEQFF